The subject of this entry is one T cell receptor beta chain. This specimen comes from a study of technical replicates of blood from a handful of donors. Germline V gene lookup returns CDR1 PRHDT and CDR2 FYEKMQ (reference sequence). J lost 5 bases, V lost 9 bases, and 7 bases had no gene match. The CDR3 loop spans 13 amino acids. The protocol was immunoSEQ multiplex PCR, while the TCRdb copy is restricted to in-frame clones and leaves out a portion. Of some 50,000 clones listed, less than 95% are singletons. This receptor was obtained from a human donor in good health. The gene calls are TRBV13 and TRBJ2-5, with 9 positions matching TRBD2. The source material was T cells isolated from PBMCs. CDR3: CASRREGTETQYF. Written as DNA, the CDR3 is TGTGCCAGTAGGCGGGAGGGGACGGAGACCCAGTACTTC. Complete variable domain (other parts from reference TRBV13 and TRBJ2-5): AAGVIQSPRHLIKEKRETATLKCYPIPRHDTVYWYQQGPGQDPQFLISFYEKMQSDKGSIPDRFSAQQFSDYHSELNMSSLELGDSALYFCASRREGTETQYFGPGTRLLVL.